This TCR beta chain originates from a study of shared clonotypes between healthy human individuals. Clones were read by immunoSEQ multiplex PCR, and TCRdb kept only the in-frame ones, dropping some. Found here are hundreds of thousands of clones, over 65% of them singletons; the top ten hold over 1.5%. Partitioning of CD4+ cells yielded a CD45RA+ naive subset and a CD45RA-negative memory subset. The V and J ends lost 5 bases and 4 bases, in that order; junction bases with no gene match: 10. Germline loops: CDR1 MNHEY, CDR2 SMNVEV (reference sequence). This CDR3 spans 15 amino acids. This chain joins TRBV27 and TRBJ2-7, with 8 nucleotides matching TRBD1. The receptor comes from a woman under 40 in good health. Sequenced material: memory CD4+ T cells sorted from blood. The subset was: CD45RA-negative fraction. The CDR3 bases are TGTGCCAGCAGTCACCGGACAGGGCCAGATTACGAGCAGTACTTC. Translated, it gives CASSHRTGPDYEQYF.